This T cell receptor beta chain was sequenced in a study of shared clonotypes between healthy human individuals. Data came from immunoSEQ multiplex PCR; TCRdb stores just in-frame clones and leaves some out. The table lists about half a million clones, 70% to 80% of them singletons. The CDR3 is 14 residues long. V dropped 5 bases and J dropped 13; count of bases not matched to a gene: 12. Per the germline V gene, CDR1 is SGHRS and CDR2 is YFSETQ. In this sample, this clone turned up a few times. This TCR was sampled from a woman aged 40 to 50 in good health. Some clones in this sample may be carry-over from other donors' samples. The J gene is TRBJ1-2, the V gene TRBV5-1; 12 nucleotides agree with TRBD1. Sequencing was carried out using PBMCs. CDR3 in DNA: TGCGCCAGCAGAAACGGGACAGGGGGCTTCTCGGGCACCTTC. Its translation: CASRNGTGGFSGTF. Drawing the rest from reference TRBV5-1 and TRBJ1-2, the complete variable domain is KAGVTQTPRYLIKTRGQQVTLSCSPISGHRSVSWYQQTPGQGLQFLFEYFSETQRNKGNFPGRFSGRQFSNSRSEMNVSTLELGDSALYLCASRNGTGGFSGTFGSGTRLTVV.